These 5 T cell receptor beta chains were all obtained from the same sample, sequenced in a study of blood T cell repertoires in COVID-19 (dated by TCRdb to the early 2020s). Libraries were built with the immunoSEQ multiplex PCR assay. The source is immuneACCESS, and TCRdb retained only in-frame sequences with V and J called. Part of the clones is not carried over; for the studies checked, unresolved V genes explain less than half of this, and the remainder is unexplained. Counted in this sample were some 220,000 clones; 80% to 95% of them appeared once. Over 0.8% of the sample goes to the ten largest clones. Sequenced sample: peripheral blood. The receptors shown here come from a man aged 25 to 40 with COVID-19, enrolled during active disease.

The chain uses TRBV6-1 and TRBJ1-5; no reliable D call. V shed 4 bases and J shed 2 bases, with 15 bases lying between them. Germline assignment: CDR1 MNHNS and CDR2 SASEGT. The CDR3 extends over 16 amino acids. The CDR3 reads CASSGLSGSGNQPQHF. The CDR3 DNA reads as TGTGCCAGCAGTGGTCTATCGGGGTCGGGCAATCAGCCCCAGCATTTT.

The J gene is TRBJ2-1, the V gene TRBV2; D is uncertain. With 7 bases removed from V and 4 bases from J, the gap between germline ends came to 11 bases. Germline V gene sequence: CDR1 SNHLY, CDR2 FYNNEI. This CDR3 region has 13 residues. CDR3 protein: CASTLGLYNEQFF. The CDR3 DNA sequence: TGTGCCAGCACCTTGGGCCTGTACAATGAGCAGTTCTTC.

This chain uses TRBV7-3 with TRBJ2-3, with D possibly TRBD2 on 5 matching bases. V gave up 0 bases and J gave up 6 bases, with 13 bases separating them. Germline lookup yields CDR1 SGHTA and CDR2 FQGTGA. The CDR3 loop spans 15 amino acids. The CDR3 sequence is CASSLTPSIMDTQYF. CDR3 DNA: TGTGCCAGCAGCTTAACCCCTAGCATCATGGATACGCAGTATTTT.

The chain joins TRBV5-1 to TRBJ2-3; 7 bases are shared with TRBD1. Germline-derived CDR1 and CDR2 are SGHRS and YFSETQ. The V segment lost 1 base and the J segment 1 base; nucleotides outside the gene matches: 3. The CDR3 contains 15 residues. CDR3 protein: CASSLLGQGTDTQYF. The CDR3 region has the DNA TGCGCCAGCAGCTTGCTCGGACAGGGCACAGATACGCAGTATTTT. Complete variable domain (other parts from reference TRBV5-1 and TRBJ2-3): KAGVTQTPRYLIKTRGQQVTLSCSPISGHRSVSWYQQTPGQGLQFLFEYFSETQRNKGNFPGRFSGRQFSNSRSEMNVSTLELGDSALYLCASSLLGQGTDTQYFGPGTRLTVL.

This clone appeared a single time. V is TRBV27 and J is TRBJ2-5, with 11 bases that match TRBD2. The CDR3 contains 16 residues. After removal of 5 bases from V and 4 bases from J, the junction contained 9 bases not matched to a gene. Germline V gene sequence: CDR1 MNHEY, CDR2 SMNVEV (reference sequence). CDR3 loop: CASSTSSGGAGETQYF. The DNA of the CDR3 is TGTGCCAGCAGTACTAGTAGCGGGGGGGCTGGAGAGACCCAGTACTTC.